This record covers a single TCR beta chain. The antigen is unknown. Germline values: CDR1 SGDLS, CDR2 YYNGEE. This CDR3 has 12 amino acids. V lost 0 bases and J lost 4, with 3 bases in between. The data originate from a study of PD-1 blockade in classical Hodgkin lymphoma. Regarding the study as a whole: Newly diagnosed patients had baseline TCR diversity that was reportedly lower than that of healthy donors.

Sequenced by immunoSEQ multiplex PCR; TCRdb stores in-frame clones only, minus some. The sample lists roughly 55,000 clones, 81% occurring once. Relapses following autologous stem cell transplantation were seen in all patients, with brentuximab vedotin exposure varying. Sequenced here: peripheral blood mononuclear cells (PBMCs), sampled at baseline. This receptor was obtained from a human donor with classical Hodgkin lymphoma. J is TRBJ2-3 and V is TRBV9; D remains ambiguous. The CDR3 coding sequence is TGTGCCAGCAGCGTAGAATCAGATACGCAGTATTTT. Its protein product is CASSVESDTQYF.